One and the same sample provided the 30 T cell receptor beta chains below, sequenced in a study of CD8 T cells in ankylosing spondylitis. Using its own MiXCR run on the 5' RACE reads, TCRdb lists one record per CDR3 protein. This sample has 200,000 to 300,000 distinct CDR3 sequences; about 11% occur once, and the top ten carry 2.6%. Source material: blood, either unsorted or a sorted T cell fraction (not recorded which). These receptors all come from a male donor with ankylosing spondylitis or in good health (not recorded which).

This clonotype occurred many times. This chain links TRBV6-6 with TRBJ2-5, with D perhaps matching TRBD2 (6 bases). Looked up from germline, CDR1 is MNHNY and CDR2 is SVGAGI (reference sequence). V was trimmed by 6 bases and J by 2 bases, leaving 10 bases between them. There are 13 residues in the CDR3. In DNA form, the CDR3 reads TGTGCCAGCAGCGGGACTTTTCAAGAGACCCAGTACTTC. Translating gives CASSGTFQETQYF.

This clonotype was counted between two and nine times. The chain combines TRBV12-3 or TRBV12-4 with TRBJ2-1; D might be TRBD1 (5 bases). With 5 bases removed from V and 7 bases from J, the gap between germline ends came to 12 bases. This CDR3 region has 13 residues. The DNA of the CDR3 is TGTGCCAGCAGTCCCACAGGATGGAATGAGCAGTTCTTC. This translates into CASSPTGWNEQFF.

This clonotype was counted at least ten times. The gene calls are TRBV11-2 and TRBJ1-1; possible D gene TRBD1, 5 bases. Germline lookup yields CDR1 SGHAT and CDR2 FQNNGV. V lost 2 bases and J 5 bases, leaving 15 bases between the germline ends. The length of the CDR3 is 15 residues. CDR3 nucleotide sequence: TGTGCCAGCAGCTTAAACTACCCGGGGGGGACTGAAGCTTTCTTT. It yields the protein CASSLNYPGGTEAFF.

This clonotype was counted ten times or more. The chain recombines TRBV19 with TRBJ1-2; TRBD1 matches at 7 bases. Germline V gene sequence: CDR1 LNHDA, CDR2 SQIVND (reference sequence). With V trimmed by 8 bases and J by 4 bases, 4 bases remained unmatched. This CDR3 is 12 amino acids long. The CDR3 loop reads CASAHRGYGYTF. As DNA, the CDR3 is TGTGCCAGTGCTCACAGGGGCTATGGCTACACCTTC.

This clonotype was counted ten times or more. The chain carries TRBV13 and TRBJ1-4; TRBD1 matches at 7 bases. The CDR3 is 15 amino acids. Germline lookup yields CDR1 PRHDT and CDR2 FYEKMQ (reference sequence). Trimming took 4 bases from V and 5 from J; bases not matched to a gene: 7. CDR3 amino acids: CASSSGQAANEKLFF. For the CDR3, the DNA is TGTGCCAGCAGCTCCGGACAGGCCGCGAATGAAAAACTGTTTTTT.

This clonotype was seen repeatedly, ten times or more. The CDR3 DNA reads as TGTGCCAGCAGCTTACAGCAGGGAAGCTCTGGAAACACCATATATTTT. Translated, it gives CASSLQQGSSGNTIYF. The chain links TRBV7-6 to TRBJ1-3, with D maybe TRBD1 (5 bases). CDR3 length: 16 amino acids. V shed 2 bases and J shed 0 bases, with 11 bases lying between them. Looked up from germline, CDR1 is SGHVS and CDR2 is FNYEAQ.

This clonotype was observed many times. The chain joins TRBV4-2 to TRBJ2-5; 10 nucleotides agree with TRBD2. Germline V gene data show CDR1 as LGHNA and CDR2 as YNFKEQ. CDR3 length: 17 amino acids. V shed 1 base, J shed 2 bases, and the junction held 7 bases outside the gene matches. CDR3 residues: CASSQVSSGGGQETQYF. The CDR3 region has the DNA TGTGCCAGCAGCCAAGTTTCCAGCGGGGGGGGGCAAGAGACCCAGTACTTC.

This clonotype was detected ten times or more. The V call is TRBV21-1, the J call TRBJ2-6. TRBV21-1 is a known pseudogene. The CDR3 length is 12 residues. CDR3 loop: CASSKVKDVLTF. DNA of the CDR3: TGTGCCAGCAGCAAAGTGAAAGACGTCCTGACTTTC.

This clonotype came up many times. The chain links TRBV15 to TRBJ2-1; D might be TRBD2 (6 bases). The CDR3 is 15 amino acids. The V gene's germline CDR1 is LNHNV and CDR2 YYDKDF (reference sequence). The germline V and J ends were trimmed by 3 bases and 4 bases, with 13 bases remaining between them. Here the CDR3 DNA reads TGTGCCACCAGCAGTGGAAGCGGGTCTTACAATGAGCAGTTCTTC. Its protein is CATSSGSGSYNEQFF.

This clonotype was counted only a few times. A much larger clone is a single base away; this may be a read error. CDR3 bases: TGCGCCAGCAGCCTGGGACAGGGATGGAGCCCCTATAATTCACCCCTCCACTTT. It translates to CASSLGQGWSPYNSPLHF. V gene TRBV5-1 combines with J gene TRBJ1-6, with TRBD1 identical over 9 bases. The CDR3 spans 18 residues. The V gene end was trimmed by 4 bases and the J gene end by 2 bases; junction bases not matched to a gene: 10. Germline V lookup: CDR1 SGHRS, CDR2 YFSETQ.

This clonotype was recorded many times. The genes are TRBV6-1 and TRBJ2-1; 10 bases fit TRBD1. Germline V lookup: CDR1 MNHNS, CDR2 SASEGT. Trimming cost V 1 base and J 6 bases; bases outside gene matches: 3. The CDR3 consists of 15 residues. CDR3 loop: CASSEGWTGGNEQFF. DNA of the CDR3: TGTGCCAGCAGTGAAGGTTGGACAGGGGGCAATGAGCAGTTCTTC.

This clonotype was observed at least ten times. The chain recombines TRBV7-2 with TRBJ2-1, with D tentatively TRBD1 (5 bases). With 5 bases removed from V and 7 bases from J, the gap between germline ends came to 12 bases. This CDR3 region has 13 residues. Germline V gene sequence: CDR1 SGHTA, CDR2 FQGNSA. The CDR3 bases are TGTGCCAGCAGCCCAGACAGTCGGAATGAGCAGTTCTTC. Its translation: CASSPDSRNEQFF.

This rearrangement joins TRBV10-1 to TRBJ2-3; D remains ambiguous. V dropped 0 bases and J dropped 6 bases, with 13 bases sitting between them. CDR1 and CDR2 from the germline V gene are WNHNN and SYGVQD (reference sequence). The CDR3 contains 15 residues. The CDR3 protein is CASSESIPPMDTQYF. The DNA for the CDR3 is TGCGCCAGCAGTGAGTCGATTCCCCCTATGGATACGCAGTATTTT.

This clonotype was found many times. V usage is TRBV7-6 and J usage is TRBJ2-3, with D hard to call. Germline CDR1 is SGHVS and CDR2 is FNYEAQ. This CDR3 is built from 16 residues. With 3 bases removed from V and 0 bases from J, the gap between germline ends came to 13 bases. The CDR3 is CASSFRTPTSTDTQYF. The CDR3 DNA reads TGTGCCAGCAGCTTCCGCACTCCGACTAGCACAGATACGCAGTATTTT. Full variable domain (outside the CDR3, taken from reference TRBV7-6 and TRBJ2-3): GAGVSQSPRYKVTKRGQDVALRCDPISGHVSLYWYRQALGQGPEFLTYFNYEAQQDKSGLPNDRFSAERPEGSISTLTIQRTEQRDSAMYRCASSFRTPTSTDTQYFGPGTRLTVL.

This clonotype was recorded a few times. The chain employs TRBV7-9 and TRBJ2-7; the match to TRBD2 covers 9 bases. V was clipped by 2 bases and J by 5 bases; unmatched bases: 4. Germline CDR1 and CDR2: SEHNR and FQNEAQ (reference sequence). This CDR3 region has 14 residues. CDR3 protein: CASSLIGTSNEQYF. The CDR3 DNA reads as TGTGCCAGCAGCTTAATAGGGACTAGCAACGAGCAGTACTTC. The whole variable domain, remainder taken from reference TRBV7-9 and TRBJ2-7, is DTGVSQNPRHKITKRGQNVTFRCDPISEHNRLYWYRQTLGQGPEFLTYFQNEAQLEKSRLLSDRFSAERPKGSFSTLEIQRTEQGDSAMYLCASSLIGTSNEQYFGPGTRLTVT.

This clonotype was recorded many times. The chain combines TRBV28 with TRBJ2-3; TRBD2 matches at 11 bases. Looked up from germline, CDR1 is MDHEN and CDR2 is SYDVKM. The trim removed 5 bases at V and 2 bases at J, leaving 9 bases unmatched. CDR3 size: 17 residues. This CDR3 is CASSAVLAGGFTDTQYF. For the CDR3, the DNA is TGTGCCAGCAGTGCCGTTCTAGCGGGGGGCTTCACAGATACGCAGTATTTT.

In its sample, this clonotype was seen many times. The gene calls are TRBV3-1 and TRBJ2-3, with 12 bases aligning to TRBD2. Trimming took 5 bases from V and 4 from J; bases not matched to a gene: 4. CDR1 LGHDT and CDR2 YNNKEL come from the germline V gene (reference sequence). CDR3 size: 15 residues. This CDR3 reads CASSWTSGVADTQYF. DNA of the CDR3: TGTGCCAGCAGCTGGACTAGCGGGGTCGCAGATACGCAGTATTTT.

This clonotype was observed a handful of times. The chain links TRBV12-3 or TRBV12-4 to TRBJ1-1; TRBD1 matches 8 bases. This CDR3 contains 13 residues. Unmatched junction bases numbered 4, after V lost 3 bases and J lost 7 bases. In nucleotides, the CDR3 is TGTGCCAGCAGTTTCCAGGGGGCGGTTGAAGCTTTCTTT. It translates to CASSFQGAVEAFF.

There are many counts of this clonotype. V gene TRBV3-1 combines with J gene TRBJ2-5; 7 bases match TRBD1. CDR3 size: 11 residues. Germline V gives CDR1 LGHDT, CDR2 YNNKEL (reference sequence). V dropped 7 bases and J dropped 9; count of bases not matched to a gene: 5. The CDR3 here is CASTLTGAQYF. In DNA form, the CDR3 reads TGTGCCAGCACCCTAACAGGGGCCCAGTACTTC.

The sample holds many counts of this clonotype. The V gene is TRBV11-1, the J gene TRBJ2-1; 8 bases fit TRBD2. The CDR3 runs 18 residues. J was trimmed by 1 base and V by 5 bases; bases with no gene match: 13. The V gene's germline CDR1 is SGHAT and CDR2 FQDESV (reference sequence). This CDR3 reads CASSPAVSGGPSYNEQFF. The CDR3 nucleotides read TGTGCCAGCAGCCCCGCGGTGAGCGGGGGCCCTTCCTACAATGAGCAGTTCTTC. Variable domain in full (rest from reference TRBV11-1 and TRBJ2-1): EAEVAQSPRYKITEKSQAVAFWCDPISGHATLYWYRQILGQGPELLVQFQDESVVDDSQLPKDRFSAERLKGVDSTLKIQPAELGDSAMYLCASSPAVSGGPSYNEQFFGPGTRLTVL.

The chain links TRBV30 to TRBJ1-3, with D hard to call. CDR1 is GTSNPN, CDR2 SVGIG, per germline (reference sequence). The length of the CDR3 is 11 residues. Trimming removed 5 bases at V and 4 bases at J, with 6 bases between. Written as DNA, the CDR3 is TGTGCCTGGGATTTAGGAAACACCATATATTTT. As protein: CAWDLGNTIYF.

The chain links TRBV20-1 to TRBJ1-5, with no clear D. The length of the CDR3 is 15 residues. Germline V lookup: CDR1 DFQATT, CDR2 SNEGSKA (reference sequence). In DNA, the CDR3 is TGCTTCCACGGCCAGGCGAAGGTCGAGAAGCAGCCCCAGCATTTT. This encodes CFHGQAKVEKQPQHF.

In this sample, this clonotype turned up many times. The chain employs TRBV6-1 and TRBJ2-7; 8 positions agree with TRBD1. CDR1 is MNHNS, CDR2 SASEGT, per germline. This CDR3 region has 14 residues. V trimming: 10 bases; J trimming: 3 bases; junction bases outside the gene matches: 11. Here the CDR3 DNA reads TGTGCCAAGCACCTCCGACAGGGGAGCTACGAGCAGTACTTC. It encodes CAKHLRQGSYEQYF.

This clonotype was seen many times. The J gene is TRBJ2-7, the V gene TRBV3-1; 9 bases map to TRBD2. The CDR3 has 15 amino acids. V lost 0 bases and J lost 3; bases outside the gene matches: 3. Germline V gene lookup returns CDR1 LGHDT and CDR2 YNNKEL (reference sequence). The CDR3 nucleotides read TGTGCCAGCAGCCAAGATGCGACTAGCGGCTACGAGCAGTACTTC. It codes for CASSQDATSGYEQYF.

This clonotype has at least ten counts. The CDR3, as DNA: TGTGCCAGCAGCGTAGACGGGGTTTTGGGTGAAAAACTGTTTTTT. Residues: CASSVDGVLGEKLFF. The J gene is TRBJ1-4, the V gene TRBV9; the D is unclear. Germline-derived CDR1 and CDR2 are SGDLS and YYNGEE. This CDR3 is 15 amino acids long. Trimming stripped 0 bases from V and 7 bases from J, with 13 bases between.

This clonotype was seen at least ten times. CDR3 nucleotide sequence: TGCAGTGCTAGACCCCAACCCTCGAACACTGAAGCTTTCTTT. It encodes CSARPQPSNTEAFF. This chain uses TRBV20-1 with TRBJ1-1; the D is unclear. The V and J ends lost 2 bases and 1 base respectively, with 11 bases between them. Germline V gene data show CDR1 as DFQATT and CDR2 as SNEGSKA (reference sequence). The CDR3 consists of 14 residues.

This clonotype has at least ten counts. CDR3 nucleotide sequence: TGTGCCAGCAGCGTAGAGGTCAACACCGGGGAGCTGTTTTTT. Amino acids: CASSVEVNTGELFF. This chain uses TRBV4-2 with TRBJ2-2; D remains ambiguous. CDR1 and CDR2 from the germline V gene are LGHNA and YNFKEQ. The ends were cut back, 5 bases at V and 2 bases at J, with 9 bases in the middle. The CDR3 covers 14 residues.

This clonotype appeared a few times. The genes are TRBV10-3 and TRBJ1-5; D is undetermined. From germline, CDR1 is ENHRY and CDR2 SYGVKD. This CDR3 has 14 amino acids. Trimming pared 8 bases from V and 2 bases from J, leaving 13 bases between. CDR3 nucleotides: TGTGCCATCCAAAGGGCCGGGGGCAATCAGCCCCAGCATTTT. Protein sequence: CAIQRAGGNQPQHF.

This clonotype occurred many times. V usage is TRBV4-2 and J usage is TRBJ1-2; no reliable D call. Germline CDR1 LGHNA, CDR2 YNFKEQ. This CDR3 has 13 amino acids. The V end was cut by 4 bases, the J end by 6 bases, with 12 bases between. Written as DNA, the CDR3 is TGTGCCAGCAGCCCCTGGAAGAGGGATGGCTACACCTTC. Residues: CASSPWKRDGYTF.

This clonotype was observed a few times. The chain couples TRBV2 to TRBJ2-7; no definite D call. The CDR3 loop spans 12 amino acids. From germline, CDR1 is SNHLY and CDR2 FYNNEI. V lost 3 bases to trimming and J lost 4 bases, with 7 bases between them. CDR3 residues: CASSDKAYEQYF. The CDR3 nucleotides are TGTGCCAGCAGTGACAAGGCATACGAGCAGTACTTC.